This TCR beta chain originates from a study of lymphopenia after photon versus proton radiotherapy. General observations from the study: Survival link was tested only in deceased patients; proton benefit remains a possibility. After the lymphocyte nadir, photon-treated repertoires showed oligoclonal expansion, especially of CD8+ Temra cells.

Here immunoSEQ multiplex PCR was the method, and the copy in TCRdb shows in-frame clones only, minus some. The table records fewer than 70,000 clones, approximately 87% of them present only once. Germline V gene sequence: CDR1 LNHDA, CDR2 SQIVND (reference sequence). The CDR3 is made up of 14 amino acids, end residues included. Comment on this clone: Its antigen is not known. The limits of the CDR3 on the DNA are not certain, so only TCRdb's listed CDR3 is given.

This sequence originates from an elderly man with esophageal cancer. This specimen consisted of peripheral blood, obtained from a patient treated with proton-based radiotherapy. V gene TRBV19 combines with J gene TRBJ1-2; the listed D gene, TRBD1, was not tested against the DNA. The chain's CDR3 is CASSIPGTVPLYTF.